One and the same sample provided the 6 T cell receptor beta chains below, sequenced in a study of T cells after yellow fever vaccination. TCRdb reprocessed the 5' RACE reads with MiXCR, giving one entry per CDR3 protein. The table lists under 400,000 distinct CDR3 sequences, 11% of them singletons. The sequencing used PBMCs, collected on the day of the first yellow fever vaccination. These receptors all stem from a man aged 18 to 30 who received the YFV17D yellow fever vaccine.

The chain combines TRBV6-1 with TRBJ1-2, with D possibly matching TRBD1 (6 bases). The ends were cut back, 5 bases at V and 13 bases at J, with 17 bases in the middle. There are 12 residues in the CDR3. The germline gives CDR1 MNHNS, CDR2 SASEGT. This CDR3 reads CASSILQGNITF. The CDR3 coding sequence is TGTGCCAGCAGTATACTACAGGGTAACATCACCTTC.

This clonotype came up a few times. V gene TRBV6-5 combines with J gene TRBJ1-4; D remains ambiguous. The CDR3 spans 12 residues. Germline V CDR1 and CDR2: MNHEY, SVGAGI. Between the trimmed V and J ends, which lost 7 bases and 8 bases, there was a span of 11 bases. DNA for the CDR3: TGTGCCAGCAAGAAATTAGGGGAAAAACTGTTTTTT. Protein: CASKKLGEKLFF.

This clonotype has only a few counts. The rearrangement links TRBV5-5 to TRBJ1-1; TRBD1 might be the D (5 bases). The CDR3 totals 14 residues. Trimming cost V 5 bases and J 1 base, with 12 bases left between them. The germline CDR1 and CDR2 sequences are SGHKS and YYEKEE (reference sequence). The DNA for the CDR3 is TGTGCCAGCAGGAGGGTGGGGGGGAACACTGAAGCTTTCTTT. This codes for CASRRVGGNTEAFF. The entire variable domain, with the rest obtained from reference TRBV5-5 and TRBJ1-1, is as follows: DAGVTQSPTHLIKTRGQQVTLRCSPISGHKSVSWYQQVLGQGPQFIFQYYEKEERGRGNFPDRFSARQFPNYSSELNVNALLLGDSALYLCASRRVGGNTEAFFGQGTRLTVV.

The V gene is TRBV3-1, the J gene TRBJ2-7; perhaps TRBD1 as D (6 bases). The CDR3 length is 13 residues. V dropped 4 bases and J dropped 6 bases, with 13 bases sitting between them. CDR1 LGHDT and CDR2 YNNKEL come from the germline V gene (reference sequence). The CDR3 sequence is CASSLQGDREQYF. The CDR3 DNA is TGTGCCAGCAGCCTACAGGGTGATCGCGAGCAGTACTTC.

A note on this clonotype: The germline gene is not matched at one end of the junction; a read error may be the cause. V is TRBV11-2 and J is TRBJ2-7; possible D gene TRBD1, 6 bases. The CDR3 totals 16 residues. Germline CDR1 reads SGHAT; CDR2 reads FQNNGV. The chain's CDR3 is CTSSYGQSPTLYEQYF. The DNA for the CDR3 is TGTACCAGCAGCTACGGACAGTCTCCAACCCTCTACGAGCAGTACTTC.

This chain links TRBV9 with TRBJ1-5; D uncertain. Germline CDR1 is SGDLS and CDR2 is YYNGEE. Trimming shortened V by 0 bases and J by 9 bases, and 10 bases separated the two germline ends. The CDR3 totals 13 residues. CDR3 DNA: TGTGCCAGCAGCGTAGAGTTAGGTGGGCCCCAGCATTTT. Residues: CASSVELGGPQHF.